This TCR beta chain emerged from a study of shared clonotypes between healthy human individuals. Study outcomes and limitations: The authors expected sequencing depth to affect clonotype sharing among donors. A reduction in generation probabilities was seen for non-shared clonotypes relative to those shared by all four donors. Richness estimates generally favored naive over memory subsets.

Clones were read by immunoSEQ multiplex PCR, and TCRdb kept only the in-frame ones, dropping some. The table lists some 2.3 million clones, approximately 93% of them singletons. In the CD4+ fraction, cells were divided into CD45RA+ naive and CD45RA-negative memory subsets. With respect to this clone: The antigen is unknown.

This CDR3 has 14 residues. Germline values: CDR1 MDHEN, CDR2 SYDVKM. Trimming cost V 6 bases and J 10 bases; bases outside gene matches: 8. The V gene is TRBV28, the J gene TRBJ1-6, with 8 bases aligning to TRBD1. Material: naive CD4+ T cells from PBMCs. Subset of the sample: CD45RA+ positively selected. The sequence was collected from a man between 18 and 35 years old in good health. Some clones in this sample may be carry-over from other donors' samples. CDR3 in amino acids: CASSDRGFGSPLHF. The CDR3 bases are TGTGCCAGCAGCGACAGGGGCTTCGGGTCACCCCTCCACTTT.